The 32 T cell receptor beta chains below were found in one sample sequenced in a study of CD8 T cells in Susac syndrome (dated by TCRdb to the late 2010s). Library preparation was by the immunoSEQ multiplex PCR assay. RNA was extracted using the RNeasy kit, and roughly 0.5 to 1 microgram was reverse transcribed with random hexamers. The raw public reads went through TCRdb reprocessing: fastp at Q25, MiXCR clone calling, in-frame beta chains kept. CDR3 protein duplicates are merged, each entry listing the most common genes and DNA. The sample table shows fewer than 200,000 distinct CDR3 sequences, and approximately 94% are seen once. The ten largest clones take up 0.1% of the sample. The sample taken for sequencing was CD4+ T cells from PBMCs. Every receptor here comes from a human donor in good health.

The CDR3 reads CASYLGAHEQYV. Written as DNA, the CDR3 is TGTGCCAGCTACTTAGGCGCCCACGAGCAGTACGTC. The chain has TRBV7-3 and TRBJ2-7; no reliable D call. Deletions cut 8 bases from V and 5 bases from J, with 13 bases between. This CDR3 comprises 12 residues. Germline V CDR1 and CDR2: SGHTA, FQGTGA.

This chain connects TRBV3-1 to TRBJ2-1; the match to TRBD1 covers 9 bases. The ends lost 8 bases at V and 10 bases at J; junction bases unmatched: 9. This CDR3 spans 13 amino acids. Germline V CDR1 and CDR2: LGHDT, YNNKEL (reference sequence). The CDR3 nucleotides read TGTGCCAGCTCGGCCGGACAGGGGCGGGAGCAGTTCTTC. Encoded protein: CASSAGQGREQFF.

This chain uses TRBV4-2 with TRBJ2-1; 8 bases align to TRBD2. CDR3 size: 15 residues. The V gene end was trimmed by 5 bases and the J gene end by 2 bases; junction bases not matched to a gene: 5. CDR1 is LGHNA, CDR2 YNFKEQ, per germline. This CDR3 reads CASSDRLATYNEQFF. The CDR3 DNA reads TGTGCCAGCAGCGACCGACTAGCGACCTACAATGAGCAGTTCTTC.

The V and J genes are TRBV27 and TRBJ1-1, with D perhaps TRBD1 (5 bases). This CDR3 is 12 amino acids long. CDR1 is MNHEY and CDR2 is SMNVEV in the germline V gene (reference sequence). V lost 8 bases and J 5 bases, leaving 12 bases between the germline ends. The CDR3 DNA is TGTGCCAGCCGGGGTGGGGGGACTGAAGCTTTCTTT. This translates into CASRGGGTEAFF.

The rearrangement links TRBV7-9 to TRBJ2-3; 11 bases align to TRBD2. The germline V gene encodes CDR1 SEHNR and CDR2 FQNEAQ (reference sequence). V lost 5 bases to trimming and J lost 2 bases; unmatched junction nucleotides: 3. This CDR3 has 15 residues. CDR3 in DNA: TGTGCCAGCAGCCTACTAGCGGGGGCCACAGATACGCAGTATTTT. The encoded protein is CASSLLAGATDTQYF.

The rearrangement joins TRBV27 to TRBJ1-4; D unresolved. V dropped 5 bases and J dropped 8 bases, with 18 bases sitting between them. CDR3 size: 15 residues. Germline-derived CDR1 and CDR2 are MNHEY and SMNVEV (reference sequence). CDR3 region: CASSPTGRSREKLFF. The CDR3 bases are TGTGCCAGCAGTCCCACGGGTAGATCGAGGGAAAAACTGTTTTTT.

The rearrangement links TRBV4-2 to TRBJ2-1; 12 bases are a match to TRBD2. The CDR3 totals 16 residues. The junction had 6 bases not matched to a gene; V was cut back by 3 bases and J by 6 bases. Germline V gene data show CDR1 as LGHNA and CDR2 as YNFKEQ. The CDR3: CASSHGLAGYSNEQFF. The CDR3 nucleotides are TGTGCCAGCAGCCATGGACTAGCGGGGTATAGCAATGAGCAGTTCTTC.

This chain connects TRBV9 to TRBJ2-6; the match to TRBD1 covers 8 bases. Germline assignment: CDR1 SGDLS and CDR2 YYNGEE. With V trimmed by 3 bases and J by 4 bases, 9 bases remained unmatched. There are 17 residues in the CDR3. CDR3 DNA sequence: TGTGCCAGCAGCGCCCCGTCGACAGGGGCCGGGGCCAACGTCCTGACTTTC. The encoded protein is CASSAPSTGAGANVLTF.

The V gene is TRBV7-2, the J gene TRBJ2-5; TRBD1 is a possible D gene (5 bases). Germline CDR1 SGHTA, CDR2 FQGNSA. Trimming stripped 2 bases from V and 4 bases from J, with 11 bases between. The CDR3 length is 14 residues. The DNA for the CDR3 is TGTGCCAGCAGCTTAATAGGGGCCGGAGAGACCCAGTACTTC. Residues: CASSLIGAGETQYF.

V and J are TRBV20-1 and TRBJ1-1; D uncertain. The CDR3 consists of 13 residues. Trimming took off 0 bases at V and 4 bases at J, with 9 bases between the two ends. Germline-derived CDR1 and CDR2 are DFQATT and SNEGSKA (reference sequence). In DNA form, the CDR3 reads TGCAGTGCTAGAGATCCGGCGGGCACTGAAGCTTTCTTT. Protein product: CSARDPAGTEAFF.

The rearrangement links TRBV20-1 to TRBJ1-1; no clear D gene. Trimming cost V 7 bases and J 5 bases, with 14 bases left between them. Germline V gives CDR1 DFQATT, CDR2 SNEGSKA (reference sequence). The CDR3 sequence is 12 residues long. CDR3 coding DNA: TGCAGTGTAGGGATAGTGAGAACTGAAGCTTTCTTT. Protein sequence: CSVGIVRTEAFF.

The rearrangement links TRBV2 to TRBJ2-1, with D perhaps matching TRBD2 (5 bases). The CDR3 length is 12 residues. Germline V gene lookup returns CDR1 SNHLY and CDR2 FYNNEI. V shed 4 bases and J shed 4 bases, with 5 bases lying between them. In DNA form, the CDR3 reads TGTGCCAGCAGTGGAGGGTACAATGAGCAGTTCTTC. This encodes CASSGGYNEQFF.

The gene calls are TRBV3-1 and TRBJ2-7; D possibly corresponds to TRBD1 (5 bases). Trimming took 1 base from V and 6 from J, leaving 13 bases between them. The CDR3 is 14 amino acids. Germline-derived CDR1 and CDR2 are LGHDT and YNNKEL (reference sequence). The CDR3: CASSQVRWGFEQYF. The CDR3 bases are TGTGCCAGCAGCCAAGTACGTTGGGGCTTCGAGCAGTACTTC.

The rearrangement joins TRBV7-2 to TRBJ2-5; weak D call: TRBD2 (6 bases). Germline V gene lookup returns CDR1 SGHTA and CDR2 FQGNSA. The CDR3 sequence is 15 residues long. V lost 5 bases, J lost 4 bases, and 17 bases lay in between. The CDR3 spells CASSLSGVNRETQYF. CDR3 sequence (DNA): TGTGCCAGCAGCCTTTCGGGGGTAAATCGAGAGACCCAGTACTTC.

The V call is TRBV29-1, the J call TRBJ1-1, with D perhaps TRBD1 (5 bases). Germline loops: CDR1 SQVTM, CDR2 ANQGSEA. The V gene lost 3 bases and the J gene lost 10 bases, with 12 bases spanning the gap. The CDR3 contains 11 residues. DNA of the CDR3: TGCAGCGTTGACGCAGGGATTGGAGCTTTCTTT. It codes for CSVDAGIGAFF.

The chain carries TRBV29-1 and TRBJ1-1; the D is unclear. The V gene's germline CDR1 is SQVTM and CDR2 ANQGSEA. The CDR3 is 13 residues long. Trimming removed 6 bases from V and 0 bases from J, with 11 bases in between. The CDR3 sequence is CSVARTVNTEAFF. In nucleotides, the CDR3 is TGCAGCGTGGCAAGGACGGTGAACACTGAAGCTTTCTTT.

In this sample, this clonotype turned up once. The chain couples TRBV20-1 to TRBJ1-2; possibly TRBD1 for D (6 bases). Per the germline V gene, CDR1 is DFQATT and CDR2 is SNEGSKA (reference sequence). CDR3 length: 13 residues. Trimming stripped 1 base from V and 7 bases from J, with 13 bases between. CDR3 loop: CSARVNRESGYTF. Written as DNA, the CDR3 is TGCAGTGCTAGAGTAAACAGGGAGAGTGGCTACACCTTC.

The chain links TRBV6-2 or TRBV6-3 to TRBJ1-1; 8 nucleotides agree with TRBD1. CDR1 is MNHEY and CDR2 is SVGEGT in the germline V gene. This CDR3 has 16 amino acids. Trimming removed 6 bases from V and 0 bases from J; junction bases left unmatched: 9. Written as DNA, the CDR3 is TGTGCCAGCAGCCCTCCCCTGACAGGGGTGAACACTGAAGCTTTCTTT. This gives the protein CASSPPLTGVNTEAFF.

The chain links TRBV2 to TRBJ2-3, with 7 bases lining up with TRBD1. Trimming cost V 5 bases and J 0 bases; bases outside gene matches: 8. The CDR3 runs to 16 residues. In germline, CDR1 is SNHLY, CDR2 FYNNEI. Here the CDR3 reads CASSSLDRLSTDTQYF. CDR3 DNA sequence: TGTGCCAGCAGTTCATTGGACAGGCTTAGCACAGATACGCAGTATTTT.

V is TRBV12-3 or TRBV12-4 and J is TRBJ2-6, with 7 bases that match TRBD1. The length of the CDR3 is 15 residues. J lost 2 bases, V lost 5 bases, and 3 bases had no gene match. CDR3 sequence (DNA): TGTGCCAGCAGTCCGACAGGGCCTGGGGCCAACGTCCTGACTTTC. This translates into CASSPTGPGANVLTF.

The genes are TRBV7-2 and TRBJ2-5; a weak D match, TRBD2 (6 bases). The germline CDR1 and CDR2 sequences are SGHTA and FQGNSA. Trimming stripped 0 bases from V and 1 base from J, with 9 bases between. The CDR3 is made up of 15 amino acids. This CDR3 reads CASSLAGGTQETQYF. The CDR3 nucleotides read TGTGCCAGCAGCTTAGCGGGGGGAACCCAAGAGACCCAGTACTTC.

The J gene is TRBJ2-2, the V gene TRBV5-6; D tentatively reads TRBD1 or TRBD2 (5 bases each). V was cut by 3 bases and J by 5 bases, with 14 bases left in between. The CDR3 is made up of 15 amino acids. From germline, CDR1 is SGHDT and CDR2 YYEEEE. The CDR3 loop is CASSSDVRGTGELFF. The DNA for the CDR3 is TGTGCCAGCAGCTCGGATGTGAGGGGAACCGGGGAGCTGTTTTTT.

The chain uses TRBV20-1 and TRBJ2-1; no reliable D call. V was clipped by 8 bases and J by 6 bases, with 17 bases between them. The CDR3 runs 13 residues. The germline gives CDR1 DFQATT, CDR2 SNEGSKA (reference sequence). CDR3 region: CSPSGPVSNEQFF. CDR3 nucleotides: TGCAGTCCGTCCGGGCCCGTGTCCAATGAGCAGTTCTTC.

The CDR3 DNA is TGCGCCAGCAGCGAAAAGACAGGGATTCCCTACGAGCAGTACTTC. This sequence encodes CASSEKTGIPYEQYF. The gene calls are TRBV5-1 and TRBJ2-7; 7 bases map to TRBD1. The CDR3 consists of 15 residues. V lost 4 bases, J lost 2 bases, and 9 bases stayed unmatched. CDR1 and CDR2 from the germline V gene are SGHRS and YFSETQ.

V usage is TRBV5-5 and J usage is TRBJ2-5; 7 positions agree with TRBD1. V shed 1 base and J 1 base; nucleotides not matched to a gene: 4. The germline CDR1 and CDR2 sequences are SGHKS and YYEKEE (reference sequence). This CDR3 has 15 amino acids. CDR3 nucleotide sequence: TGTGCCAGCAGCTTGTACGGGGACAGCCAAGAGACCCAGTACTTC. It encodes CASSLYGDSQETQYF.

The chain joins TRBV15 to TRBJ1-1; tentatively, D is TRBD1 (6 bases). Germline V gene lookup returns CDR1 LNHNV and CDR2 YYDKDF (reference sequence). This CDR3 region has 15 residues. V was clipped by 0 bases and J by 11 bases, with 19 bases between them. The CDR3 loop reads CATSRDGRVGGKAFF. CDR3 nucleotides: TGTGCCACCAGCAGAGATGGTCGAGTTGGGGGCAAGGCTTTCTTT.

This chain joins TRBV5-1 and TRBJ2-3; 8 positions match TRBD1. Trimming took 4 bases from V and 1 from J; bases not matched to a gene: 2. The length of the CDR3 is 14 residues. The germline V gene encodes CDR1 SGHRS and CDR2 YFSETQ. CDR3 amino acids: CASSPGQGTDTQYF. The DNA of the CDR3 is TGCGCCAGCAGCCCGGGACAGGGCACAGATACGCAGTATTTT.

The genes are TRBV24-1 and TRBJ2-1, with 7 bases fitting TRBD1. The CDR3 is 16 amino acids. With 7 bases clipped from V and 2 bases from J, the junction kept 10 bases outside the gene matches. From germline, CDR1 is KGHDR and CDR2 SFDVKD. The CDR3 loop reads CATRSGTALTYNEQFF. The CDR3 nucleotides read TGTGCCACCAGATCGGGGACAGCCCTCACCTACAATGAGCAGTTCTTC.

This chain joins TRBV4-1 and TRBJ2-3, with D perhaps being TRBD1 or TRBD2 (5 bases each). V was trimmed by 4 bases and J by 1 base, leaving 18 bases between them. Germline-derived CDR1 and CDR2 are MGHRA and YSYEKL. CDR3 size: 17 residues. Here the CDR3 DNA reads TGCGCCAGCAGCCTCCGACAGTTTAAGGAGGGCACAGATACGCAGTATTTT. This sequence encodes CASSLRQFKEGTDTQYF.

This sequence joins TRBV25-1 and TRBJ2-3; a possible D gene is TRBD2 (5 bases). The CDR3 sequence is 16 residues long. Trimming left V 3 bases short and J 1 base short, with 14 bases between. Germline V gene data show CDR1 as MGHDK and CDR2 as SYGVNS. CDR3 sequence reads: CASSDDREWGTDTQYF. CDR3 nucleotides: TGTGCCAGCAGTGACGATAGGGAGTGGGGCACAGATACGCAGTATTTT.

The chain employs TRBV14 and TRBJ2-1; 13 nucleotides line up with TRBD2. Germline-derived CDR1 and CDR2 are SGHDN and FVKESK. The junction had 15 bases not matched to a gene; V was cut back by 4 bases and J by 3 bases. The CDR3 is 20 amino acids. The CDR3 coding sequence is TGTGCCAGCAGCCTCGGCCCCCCGACTAGCGGGGGGCCTGGCTACAATGAGCAGTTCTTC. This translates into CASSLGPPTSGGPGYNEQFF.

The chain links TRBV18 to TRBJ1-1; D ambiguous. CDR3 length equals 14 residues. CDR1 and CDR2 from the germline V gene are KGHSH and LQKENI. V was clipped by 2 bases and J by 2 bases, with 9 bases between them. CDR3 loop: CASSPWGGNTEAFF. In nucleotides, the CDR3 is TGTGCCAGCTCACCATGGGGAGGCAACACTGAAGCTTTCTTT.